This T cell receptor beta chain was found in a study of blood T cell repertoires in COVID-19. Study details: Donors in the United States, Italy and Spain gave samples during acute or convalescent COVID-19. The analysed material was cDNA or gDNA that came from T cells, B-cell-depleted T cells, or PBMCs.

Germline loops: CDR1 SSHAT, CDR2 FNYEAQ (reference sequence). The V and J ends lost 6 bases and 4 bases, in that order; junction bases with no gene match: 9. The CDR3 runs 15 residues. Authors' data handling: The assay estimated nucleated cells by amplifying reference gene primers. Only in-frame clones appear in the TCRdb table, and some are missing; sequencing was by immunoSEQ multiplex PCR. D and trimming were read from the DNA, whereas the V and J calls and clone size are those reported in that table. The table includes around 110,000 clones, 80% detected once. Material for sequencing was peripheral blood. The V call is TRBV7-7, the J call TRBJ2-5, with 9 bases identical to TRBD1. This TCR was sampled from a man aged 60 to 75 with active or convalescent COVID-19. The CDR3 nucleotides are TGTGCCAGCAGTTCGCCGGGACAGGGTACAGAGACCCAGTACTTC. Protein sequence: CASSSPGQGTETQYF.